This TCR beta chain is from a study of shared clonotypes between healthy human individuals. Profiled with immunoSEQ multiplex PCR; TCRdb holds only in-frame clones, not every one. The sample has millions of clones, 90% to 95% seen once. This clone was recorded once. The CDR3 loop spans 14 amino acids. V lost 9 bases and J 4 bases, leaving 18 bases between the germline ends. CDR1 is MNHNS and CDR2 is SASEGT in the germline V gene. The TCR comes from a man younger than 35 in good health. The chain joins TRBV6-1 to TRBJ1-2, with TRBD1 as a possible D gene (6 bases). The sequencing sample was made of naive CD4+ T cells sorted from blood. Noted subset: CD45RA+ positively selected. The CDR3 DNA sequence: TGTGCCAGTTCCGGGACACACCTGGGCTATGGCTACACCTTC. It specifies CASSGTHLGYGYTF.